Shown below are 10 T cell receptor beta chains from a single sample sequenced in a study of tumor and adjacent non-tumor tissue in lung cancer. TCRbeta libraries were built with three rounds of nested PCR, modified from ARM-PCR. TCRdb reprocessed the multiplex PCR reads with MiXCR, giving one entry per CDR3 protein. The sample has about 85,000 distinct CDR3 sequences, around three fifths seen once; the top ten hold around 16%. RNA was extracted from bulk tissue without any cell sorting. The sequenced sample consisted of lung tumor tissue. The receptor source for this set is a man between 65 and 85 years old with non-small cell lung cancer.

This clonotype was seen only a few times. Being one base from a much bigger clone, this may be a read error. The chain is built from TRBV7-9 and TRBJ1-2; 7 bases agree with TRBD1. In germline, CDR1 is SEHNR, CDR2 FQNEAQ (reference sequence). The CDR3 has 15 amino acids. The CDR3 loop is CTSSLDAGGHYGYTF. CDR3 DNA: TGTACCAGCAGCTTAGACGCAGGGGGTCACTATGGCTACACCTTC.

In the case of this clonotype: At one of its ends the junction is not consistent with the germline gene, which may arise from a read error. The chain links TRBV7-9 to TRBJ2-3, with D possibly being TRBD1 or TRBD2 (5 bases each). CDR1 is SEHNR and CDR2 is FQNEAQ in the germline V gene (reference sequence). The CDR3 has 17 residues. In nucleotides, the CDR3 is TGTGCCAGTAGCTTAGCAAGGAGACAGAGCGGCACAGATACGCGGTATTTT. It translates to CASSLARRQSGTDTRYF.

This clonotype was counted a few times. This may arise from a read error, as a much more abundant clone is one base away. This chain joins TRBV4-1 and TRBJ2-2, with TRBD2 identical over 8 bases. The CDR3 is made up of 14 amino acids. Germline CDR1 reads MGHRA; CDR2 reads YSYEKL. Here the CDR3 reads CVSSQEGLAGELFF. As DNA, the CDR3 is TGCGTCAGCAGCCAGGAGGGACTAGCCGGGGAGCTGTTTTTT.

To note about this clonotype: Because it lacks the conserved phenylalanine or tryptophan at the end, this CDR3 is likely a read error. No DNA is shown, since the ends of the CDR3 on it are uncertain; the CDR3 is the one TCRdb lists. The V and J genes are TRBV11-2 and TRBJ2-3; the table's D call TRBD1 went unverified against the DNA. 15 amino acids form the CDR3, both terminal residues included. Germline V gives CDR1 SGHAT, CDR2 FQNNGV. CDR3: CASGAGQGLADTQCS.

In regard to this clonotype: A much larger clonotype is one base distant, so this may be a read error. The rearrangement joins TRBV5-1 to TRBJ2-5, with D unclear. This CDR3 comprises 13 residues. Germline V gives CDR1 SGHRS, CDR2 YFSETQ. Between the trimmed V and J ends, which lost 2 bases and 4 bases, there was a span of 9 bases. This CDR3 reads CASSFGVGETQYF. In nucleotides, the CDR3 is TGCGCCAGCAGCTTCGGAGTAGGAGAGACCCAGTACTTC.

This clonotype was detected only a few times. A much larger clone is a single base away; this may be a read error. J is TRBJ2-1 and V is TRBV4-2; 7 positions agree with TRBD2. CDR1 and CDR2 (germline): LGHNA, YNFKEQ. The CDR3 sequence is 15 residues long. The CDR3 DNA sequence: TGTGCCAGCAGCCAAGGCGGGAGCTCCTACAATGAGCAGTCCTTC. It yields the protein CASSQGGSSYNEQSF.

Concerning this clonotype: The conserved phenylalanine or tryptophan is not found at the CDR3 terminus, so this likely reflects a read error. The chain carries TRBV11-2 and TRBJ2-3, with D tentatively TRBD1 or TRBD2 (6 bases each). The CDR3 is 14 residues long. V was cut by 5 bases and J by 7 bases, with 16 bases left in between. Germline V CDR1 and CDR2: SGHAT, FQNNGV. CDR3 amino acids: CASSIGGRLNTQYL. CDR3 nucleotides: TGTGCCAGCAGCATAGGGGGGAGATTAAATACGCAGTATTTG.

This clonotype was detected many times. The chain couples TRBV29-1 to TRBJ2-2; TRBD1 matches at 8 bases. Germline CDR1 reads SQVTM; CDR2 reads ANQGSEA. The V segment lost 7 bases and the J segment 1 base; nucleotides outside the gene matches: 11. The CDR3 contains 16 residues. CDR3 sequence (DNA): TGCAGCGCCCGGCGCACAGGGGGATGGAACACCGGGGAGCTGTTTTTT. Encoded protein: CSARRTGGWNTGELFF.

This clonotype occurred many times. The chain links TRBV10-2 to TRBJ2-4; D may correspond to TRBD1 or TRBD2 (5 bases each). V was cut by 0 bases and J by 0 bases, with 6 bases left in between. Germline loops: CDR1 WSHSY, CDR2 SAAADI. The CDR3 runs to 15 residues. CDR3 in amino acids: CASSESRGAKNIQYF. The CDR3, as DNA: TGCGCCAGCAGTGAGTCGAGGGGAGCCAAAAACATTCAGTACTTC.

For this clonotype: Sequence at one end of the junction differs from germline and may be a read error. The genes are TRBV4-1 and TRBJ2-2, with 7 bases matching TRBD1. The CDR3 loop spans 15 amino acids. Looked up from germline, CDR1 is MGHRA and CDR2 is YSYEKL. The CDR3 loop is CAGSPWDSLTGELFF. CDR3 bases: TGTGCCGGCAGCCCCTGGGACAGTCTCACCGGGGAGCTGTTTTTT.